This paragraph covers one T cell receptor beta chain sequence. The antigen remains unidentified. V lost 1 base and J 6 bases, leaving 4 bases between the germline ends. Germline assignment: CDR1 LGHNA and CDR2 YSLEER. CDR3 length equals 13 residues. The data are from a study of lymphopenia after photon versus proton radiotherapy. Study-level points and caveats: In patients who died, overall survival fell as post-nadir TCR diversity dropped more. Only patients who died were analyzed for survival; proton advantage is unproven. Under photons, naive T cells and diversity fell while effector/memory populations rose. Oligoclonal CD8+ Temra expansion after nadir drove photon patients' diversity drop.

The method was immunoSEQ multiplex PCR; TCRdb's version includes in-frame clones alone and lacks a portion of them. In the table there are around 70,000 clones, 80% to 95% of which are singletons. This sample comprised peripheral blood, obtained from a patient treated with photon-based radiotherapy. This clonotype originated in a woman aged 40 to 50 with cholangiocarcinoma. The V gene is TRBV4-3, the J gene TRBJ1-6, with D unresolved. The CDR3: CASSQGVNSPLHF. In DNA form, the CDR3 reads TGCGCCAGCAGCCAAGGGGTTAATTCACCCCTCCACTTT.